This T cell receptor (beta chain) was identified in a study of blood T cells in healthy people across ages. Healthy Caucasians from Russia aged about 6 to 90 served as donors. In regard to this clonotype: The antigen is not known.

With a J-beta primer mix and a sample-barcoded 5' primer, a second PCR ran about 7 to 11 cycles. The template-switch adaptor, which had 12 random nucleotides, put a tag on each cDNA molecule. MiXCR, applied by TCRdb to the 5' RACE reads, yields one record per CDR3 protein. The sample lists 450,000 to 600,000 distinct CDR3 sequences, about 26% occurring once. Broader study findings: Researchers report that TCR beta diversity correlated strongly with naive T cell percentage.

This sample was shared with a second study, whose subject was T cells of mothers and their children. This second study says: Thymic selection shapes TCR recombination output similarly in related and unrelated pairs.

This TCR was recovered from a boy aged 2 to 10 in good health. Source material: blood.

The CDR3: CASSVGSLSYNEQFF. The CDR3 region has the DNA TGTGCCAGCAGCGTCGGTAGTCTCTCCTACAATGAGCAGTTCTTC. This chain uses TRBV9 with TRBJ2-1; D is unclear. This CDR3 is built from 15 residues. Germline loops: CDR1 SGDLS, CDR2 YYNGEE. Trimming removed 2 bases from V and 0 bases from J, with 9 bases in between.